This TCR beta chain was captured in a study of T cells in tuberculosis. Study context: Samples predate treatment or fall within its first 7 days.

The CDR3 extends over 13 amino acids. The V gene's germline CDR1 is SGHTA and CDR2 FQGNSA. TCRdb keeps only in-frame clones here, not all; method: immunoSEQ multiplex PCR. The table shows about 30,000 clones, with approximately 90% occurring only once. Time point of the sample: new active TB diagnosis, blood taken before or within 7 days of starting treatment. On average approximately 100,000 T cells per donor were immunosequenced. The sequence came from an adult with tuberculosis. The J gene is TRBJ2-7, the V gene TRBV7-2; TRBD2 matches at 8 bases. Sequenced here: PBMCs, sampled at tuberculosis diagnosis. The CDR3 bases are TGTGCAGCGGGGTCGGGCGGGGGGAGCGAGCAGTACTTC. It encodes CAAGSGGGSEQYF.